This TCR beta chain was sequenced in a study of T cell responses to AZD1222 COVID-19 vaccine. Findings and caveats of the study: Breadth and depth of Spike-specific TCRs rose after two AZD1222 doses. Only after the peak T cell response were repertoires sampled. Mostly white British, mostly female donors; authors suggested clonal diversity may be underestimated. Among vaccine-associated CD4 TCRs, coverage spanned spike, with dominance at 160-218 and 743-854.

The method was immunoSEQ multiplex PCR; TCRdb's version includes in-frame clones alone and lacks a portion of them. The table shows approximately 100,000 clones, with about nine tenths occurring only once. The ends were cut back, 5 bases at V and 7 bases at J, with 11 bases in the middle. This CDR3 contains 12 residues. Germline V gives CDR1 SEHNR, CDR2 FQNEAQ (reference sequence). About this clone itself: Antigen unknown.

The clonotype originates from an adult in good health. This specimen consisted of peripheral blood, obtained on day 0 of AZD1222 vaccination. V gene TRBV7-9 combines with J gene TRBJ1-1; D is uncertain. The CDR3 bases are TGTGCCAGCAGCCAAACGCAGTTTGAAGCTTTCTTT. This encodes CASSQTQFEAFF.